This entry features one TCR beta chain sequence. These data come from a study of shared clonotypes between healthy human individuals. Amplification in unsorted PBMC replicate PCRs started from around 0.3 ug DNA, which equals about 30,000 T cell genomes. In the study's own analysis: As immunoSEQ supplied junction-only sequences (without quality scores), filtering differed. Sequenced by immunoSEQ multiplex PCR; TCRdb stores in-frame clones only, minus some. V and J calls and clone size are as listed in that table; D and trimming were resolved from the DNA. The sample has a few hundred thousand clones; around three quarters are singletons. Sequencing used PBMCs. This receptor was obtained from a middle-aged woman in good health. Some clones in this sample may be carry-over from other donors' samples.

CDR3 DNA sequence: TGTGCCAGCATCCCAGTCGGCGGATCCTACAATGAGCAGTTCTTC. Protein: CASIPVGGSYNEQFF. The rearrangement links TRBV2 to TRBJ2-1; D ambiguous. V was cut by 7 bases and J by 1 base, with 14 bases left in between. The germline gives CDR1 SNHLY, CDR2 FYNNEI. The CDR3 is made up of 15 amino acids.